This TCR beta chain was recovered during a study of blood T cell repertoires in COVID-19. Researchers sorted participants into cohorts using their self-reported clinical history. The CDR3 is made up of 14 amino acids. The V gene's germline CDR1 is LGHDT and CDR2 YNNKEL (reference sequence). The V gene end was trimmed by 4 bases and the J gene end by 2 bases; junction bases not matched to a gene: 1. Method: immunoSEQ multiplex PCR; TCRdb's copy keeps in-frame clones and lacks some. The sample has roughly 150,000 clones, more than 70% seen once. This receptor was taken from a man in his 60s who had recovered from COVID-19. The chain has TRBV3-1 (or the pseudogene TRBV3-2) and TRBJ1-5; 8 bases are a match to TRBD1. The sequencing sample was made of PBMCs or T cells enriched from blood (not recorded which). This CDR3 is CASSPTGGNQPQHF. As DNA, the CDR3 is TGTGCCAGCAGCCCGACAGGGGGCAATCAGCCCCAGCATTTT.